The 16 T cell receptor beta chains below were found in one sample sequenced in a study of cytomegalovirus exposure and HLA in healthy donors. Amplification used 60 Vbeta primers and 13 Jbeta primers. Using immunoSEQ multiplex PCR, the repertoire was profiled, and TCRdb retains in-frame clones only, with some absent. The sample lists some 56,000 clones, 75% to 90% occurring once. Sequencing used PBMCs. The receptor source for this set is a woman aged 40 to 49 in good health and CMV-seronegative.

CDR3 loop: CASSLAQETQYF. In DNA form, the CDR3 reads TGCGCCAGCAGCTTGGCTCAAGAGACCCAGTACTTC. V is TRBV5-1 and J is TRBJ2-5; D remains unclear. Germline CDR1 and CDR2: SGHRS and YFSETQ. The CDR3 is 12 residues long. V lost 0 bases to trimming and J lost 2 bases, with 2 bases between them.

The gene calls are TRBV11-2 and TRBJ2-7; 10 nucleotides agree with TRBD1. The germline gives CDR1 SGHAT, CDR2 FQNNGV. V lost 5 bases, J lost 5 bases, and 3 bases stayed unmatched. The CDR3 is 13 amino acids. The DNA of the CDR3 is TGTGCCAGCAGCCCCGGGACAGGGGACGAGCAGTACTTC. Protein sequence: CASSPGTGDEQYF. Full variable domain (remainder filled in from reference TRBV11-2 and TRBJ2-7): EAGVAQSPRYKIIEKRQSVAFWCNPISGHATLYWYQQILGQGPKLLIQFQNNGVVDDSQLPKDRFSAERLKGVDSTLKIQPAKLEDSAVYLCASSPGTGDEQYFGPGTRLTVT.

The table lists this clone with a count of one. This chain joins TRBV10-1 and TRBJ1-4, with unresolved D. The CDR3 has 13 residues. Trimming removed 6 bases from V and 0 bases from J, with 5 bases in between. Looked up from germline, CDR1 is WNHNN and CDR2 is SYGVQD (reference sequence). CDR3 amino acids: CASSPATNEKLFF. The CDR3 DNA follows: TGCGCCAGCAGCCCCGCAACTAATGAAAAACTGTTTTTT.

This sequence joins TRBV15 and TRBJ2-7, with 8 bases identical to TRBD2. The V gene end was trimmed by 1 base and the J gene end by 0 bases; junction bases not matched to a gene: 5. This CDR3 is built from 16 residues. CDR1 is LNHNV and CDR2 is YYDKDF in the germline V gene (reference sequence). CDR3 sequence (DNA): TGTGCCACCAGCAGAGCCCTAGCGGGTGCCTCCTACGAGCAGTACTTC. It translates to CATSRALAGASYEQYF. The whole variable domain, filled in from reference TRBV15 and TRBJ2-7, reads DAMVIQNPRYQVTQFGKPVTLSCSQTLNHNVMYWYQQKSSQAPKLLFHYYDKDFNNEADTPDNFQSRRPNTSFCFLDIRSPGLGDTAMYLCATSRALAGASYEQYFGPGTRLTVT.

This sequence joins TRBV7-8 and TRBJ2-3; no reliable D call. The germline V and J ends were trimmed by 5 bases and 6 bases, with 12 bases remaining between them. This CDR3 has 13 amino acids. The germline V gene has CDR1 SGHVS and CDR2 FQNEAQ. The CDR3 spells CASSLRVADTQYF. The CDR3 nucleotides are TGTGCCAGCAGCCTACGGGTGGCGGATACGCAGTATTTT.

The chain couples TRBV2 to TRBJ2-7, with D tentatively TRBD2 (5 bases). Germline CDR1 is SNHLY and CDR2 is FYNNEI. V was shortened by 6 bases and J by 2 bases, with 17 bases between the two germline ends. The CDR3 is made up of 15 amino acids. For the CDR3, the DNA is TGTGCCAGCAGCCAGGATCTCCTCGGGACCTACGAGCAGTACTTC. This translates into CASSQDLLGTYEQYF.

This chain joins TRBV25-1 and TRBJ1-1, with a weak D call TRBD1 (6 bases). Deletions cut 6 bases from V and 4 bases from J, with 15 bases between. This CDR3 contains 14 residues. Per germline, CDR1 MGHDK and CDR2 SYGVNS. CDR3 residues: CASRTQGVGTEAFF. In nucleotides, the CDR3 is TGTGCCAGCAGGACACAGGGTGTCGGCACTGAAGCTTTCTTT.

V usage is TRBV27 and J usage is TRBJ2-7; 7 bases fit TRBD2. The CDR3 runs 14 residues. In germline, CDR1 is MNHEY, CDR2 SMNVEV (reference sequence). The ends lost 6 bases at V and 4 bases at J; junction bases unmatched: 9. CDR3 amino acids: CASSRTSQAYEQYF. The CDR3 coding sequence is TGTGCCAGCAGCAGGACTAGTCAGGCGTACGAGCAGTACTTC.

V usage is TRBV6-6 and J usage is TRBJ2-4; D perhaps matches TRBD1 (5 bases). Germline V gives CDR1 MNHNY, CDR2 SVGAGI (reference sequence). The CDR3 loop spans 16 amino acids. V was clipped by 0 bases and J by 1 base, with 10 bases between them. The DNA of the CDR3 is TGTGCCAGCAGTTACTCGAGCCAGGGCGCCAAAAACATTCAGTACTTC. Protein product: CASSYSSQGAKNIQYF.

V usage is TRBV6-5 and J usage is TRBJ1-2; 8 bases agree with TRBD1. The CDR3 totals 14 residues. The V segment lost 5 bases and the J segment 4 bases; nucleotides outside the gene matches: 6. Germline CDR1 is MNHEY and CDR2 is SVGAGI. CDR3: CASSPRGLSYGYTF. The CDR3 DNA reads TGTGCCAGCAGTCCCAGGGGGCTGAGCTATGGCTACACCTTC.

The chain employs TRBV6-5 and TRBJ1-1; unclear D gene. CDR3 length: 14 residues. Trimming took off 4 bases at V and 1 base at J, with 10 bases between the two ends. Germline V lookup: CDR1 MNHEY, CDR2 SVGAGI. CDR3 nucleotide sequence: TGTGCCAGCAGTTCTGGGGAGGGGAACACTGAAGCTTTCTTT. This gives the protein CASSSGEGNTEAFF.

The rearrangement uses TRBV9 and TRBJ2-1; 8 nucleotides align to TRBD2. The ends lost 3 bases at V and 6 bases at J; junction bases unmatched: 11. Germline V gene lookup returns CDR1 SGDLS and CDR2 YYNGEE. CDR3 length equals 16 residues. The CDR3 here is CASSAQLIAGSNEQFF. In DNA, the CDR3 is TGTGCCAGCAGCGCCCAATTGATAGCGGGGAGCAATGAGCAGTTCTTC.

The chain couples TRBV6-6 to TRBJ1-1; possible D gene TRBD1, 5 bases. Trimming removed 5 bases at V and 1 base at J, with 8 bases between. CDR1 is MNHNY, CDR2 SVGAGI, per germline (reference sequence). The CDR3 has 13 residues. CDR3 sequence reads: CASSNDRNTEAFF. The CDR3 DNA is TGTGCCAGCAGTAACGACAGGAACACTGAAGCTTTCTTT.

The J gene is TRBJ2-6, the V gene TRBV5-6; weak D call: TRBD2 (6 bases). CDR3 length equals 15 residues. Germline V lookup: CDR1 SGHDT, CDR2 YYEEEE. Trimming took off 0 bases at V and 2 bases at J, with 6 bases between the two ends. CDR3 DNA sequence: TGTGCCAGCAGCTTGGGGGGGGCTGGGGCCAACGTCCTGACTTTC. This translates into CASSLGGAGANVLTF.

The CDR3 sequence: CASSEANNQPQHF. CDR3 bases: TGTGCCAGCAGTGAAGCCAACAATCAGCCCCAGCATTTT. This chain connects TRBV6-1 to TRBJ1-5; D is unresolved. This CDR3 is built from 13 residues. In germline, CDR1 is MNHNS, CDR2 SASEGT. V was shortened by 0 bases and J by 3 bases, with 3 bases between the two germline ends.

The rearrangement joins TRBV28 to TRBJ1-2, with a tentative D call TRBD1 (6 bases). Trimming took 3 bases from V and 4 from J, leaving 24 bases between them. The germline V gene has CDR1 MDHEN and CDR2 SYDVKM. The CDR3 runs to 18 residues. For the CDR3, the DNA is TGTGCCAGCAGTTTTGGGGGGGGCAGGGGTTTAAAGGGCTATGGCTACACCTTC. Translating it yields CASSFGGGRGLKGYGYTF.